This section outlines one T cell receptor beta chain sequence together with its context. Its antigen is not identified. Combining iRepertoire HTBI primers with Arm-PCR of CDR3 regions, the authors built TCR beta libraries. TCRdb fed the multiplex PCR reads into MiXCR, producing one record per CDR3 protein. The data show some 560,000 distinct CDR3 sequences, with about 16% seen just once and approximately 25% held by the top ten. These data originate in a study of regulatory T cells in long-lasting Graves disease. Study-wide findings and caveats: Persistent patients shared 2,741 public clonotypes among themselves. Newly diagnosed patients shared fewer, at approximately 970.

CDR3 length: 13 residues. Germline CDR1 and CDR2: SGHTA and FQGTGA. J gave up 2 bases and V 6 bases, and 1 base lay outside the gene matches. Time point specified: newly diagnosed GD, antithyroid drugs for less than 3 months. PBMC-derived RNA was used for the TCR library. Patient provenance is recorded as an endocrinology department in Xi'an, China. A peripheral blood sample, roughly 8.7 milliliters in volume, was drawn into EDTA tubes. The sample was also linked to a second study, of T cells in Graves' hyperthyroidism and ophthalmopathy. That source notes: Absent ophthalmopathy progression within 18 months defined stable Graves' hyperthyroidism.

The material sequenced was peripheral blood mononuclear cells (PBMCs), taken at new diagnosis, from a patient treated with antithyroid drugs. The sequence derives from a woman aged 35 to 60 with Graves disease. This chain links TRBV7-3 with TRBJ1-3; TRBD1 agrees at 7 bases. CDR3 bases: TGTGCCAGCAGACAGGGGACTGGAAACACCATATATTTT. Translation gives CASRQGTGNTIYF. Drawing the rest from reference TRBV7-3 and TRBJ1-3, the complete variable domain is GAGVSQTPSNKVTEKGKYVELRCDPISGHTALYWYRQSLGQGPEFLIYFQGTGAADDSGLPNDRFFAVRPEGSVSTLKIQRTERGDSAVYLCASRQGTGNTIYFGEGSWLTVV.